The source of this T cell receptor beta chain is a study of shared clonotypes between healthy human individuals. Points on this clone: Other DNA sequences in this specimen translate into the identical CDR3.

Looked up from germline, CDR1 is MNHEY and CDR2 is SMNVEV (reference sequence). The V segment lost 4 bases and the J segment 0 bases; nucleotides outside the gene matches: 3. The CDR3 covers 14 residues. Clones were read by immunoSEQ multiplex PCR, and TCRdb kept only the in-frame ones, dropping some. Among 2 million to 2.5 million clones listed, around 92% were seen once. The chain has TRBV27 and TRBJ2-7; TRBD1 agrees at 7 bases. The TCR was taken from a man between 18 and 35 years old in good health. Some clones in this sample may be carry-over from other donors' samples. Input material: naive CD4+ T cells from PBMCs. The subset was: CD45RA+ positively selected. This CDR3 is CASSSGTVSYEQYF. The CDR3 DNA sequence: TGTGCCAGCAGTTCGGGGACAGTCTCCTACGAGCAGTACTTC.